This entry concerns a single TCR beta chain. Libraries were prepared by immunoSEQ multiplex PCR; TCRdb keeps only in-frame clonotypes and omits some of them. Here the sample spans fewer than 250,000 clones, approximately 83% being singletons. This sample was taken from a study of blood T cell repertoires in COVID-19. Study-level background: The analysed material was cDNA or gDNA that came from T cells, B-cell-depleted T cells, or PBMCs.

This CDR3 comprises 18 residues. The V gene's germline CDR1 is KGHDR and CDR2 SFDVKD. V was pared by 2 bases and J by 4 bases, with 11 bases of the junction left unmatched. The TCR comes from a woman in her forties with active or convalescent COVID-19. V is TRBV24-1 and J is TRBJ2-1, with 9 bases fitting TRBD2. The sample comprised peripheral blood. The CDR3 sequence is CATSDSGNGGRGYNEQFF. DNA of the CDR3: TGTGCCACCAGTGATTCGGGTAACGGCGGGAGGGGTTACAATGAGCAGTTCTTC.